This T cell receptor (beta chain) was sequenced in a study of beta chain features in type 1 diabetes. All of the isolated RNA was reverse transcribed, so expressed TCRB transcripts were sequenced. Sequencing used immunoSEQ multiplex PCR; TCRdb keeps in-frame clones, though not all of them. The sample includes 200,000 to 300,000 clones, roughly 13% of them seen just once. Germline lookup yields CDR1 KGHSH and CDR2 LQKENI. V was trimmed by 5 bases and J by 6 bases, leaving 15 bases between them. This CDR3 contains 14 residues. About this clone: This sample also contains other DNA sequences that code for the same CDR3.

Cell sorting via CD45RO/CCR7/CD25/CD127/CD95/CD27 was performed to obtain CD4+ naive, central memory, regulatory and stem cell-like memory cells. The sample consisted of naive CD4+ T cells from blood. The TCR sequence derives from a woman aged 40 to 49 in good health. The chain is built from TRBV18 and TRBJ2-3; possible D gene TRBD2, 6 bases. DNA of the CDR3: TGTGCCAGCTCAAGGGACTCGGTCACTGATACGCAGTATTTT. Translated: CASSRDSVTDTQYF.